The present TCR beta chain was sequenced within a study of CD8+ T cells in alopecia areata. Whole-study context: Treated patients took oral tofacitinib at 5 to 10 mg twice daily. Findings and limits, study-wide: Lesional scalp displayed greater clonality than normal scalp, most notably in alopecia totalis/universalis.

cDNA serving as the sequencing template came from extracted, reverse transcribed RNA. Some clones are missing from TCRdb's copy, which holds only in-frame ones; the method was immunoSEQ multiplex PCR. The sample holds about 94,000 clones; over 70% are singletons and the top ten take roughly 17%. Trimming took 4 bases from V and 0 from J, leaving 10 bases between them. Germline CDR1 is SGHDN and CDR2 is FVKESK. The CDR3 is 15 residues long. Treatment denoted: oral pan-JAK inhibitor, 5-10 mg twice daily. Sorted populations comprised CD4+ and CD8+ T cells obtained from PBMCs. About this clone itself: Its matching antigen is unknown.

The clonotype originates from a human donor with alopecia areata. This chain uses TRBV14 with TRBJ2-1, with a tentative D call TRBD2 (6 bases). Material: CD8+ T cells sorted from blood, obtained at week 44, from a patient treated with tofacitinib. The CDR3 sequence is CASSPDGSSYNEQFF. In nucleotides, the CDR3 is TGTGCCAGCAGCCCGGACGGGAGCTCCTACAATGAGCAGTTCTTC. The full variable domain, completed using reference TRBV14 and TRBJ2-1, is EAGVTQFPSHSVIEKGQTVTLRCDPISGHDNLYWYRRVMGKEIKFLLHFVKESKQDESGMPNNRFLAERTGGTYSTLKVQPAELEDSGVYFCASSPDGSSYNEQFFGPGTRLTVL.